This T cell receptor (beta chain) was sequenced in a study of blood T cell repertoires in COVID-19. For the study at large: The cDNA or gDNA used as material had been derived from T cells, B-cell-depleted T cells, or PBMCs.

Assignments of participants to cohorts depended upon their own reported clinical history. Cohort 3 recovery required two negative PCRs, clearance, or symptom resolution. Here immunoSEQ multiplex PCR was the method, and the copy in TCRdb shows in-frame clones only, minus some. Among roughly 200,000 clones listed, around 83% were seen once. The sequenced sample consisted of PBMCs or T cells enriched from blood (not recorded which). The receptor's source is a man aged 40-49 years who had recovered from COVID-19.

The CDR3 loop reads CASSPDRGPIYGYTF. The DNA of the CDR3 is TGTGCCAGCAGCCCCGACAGGGGGCCAATCTATGGCTACACCTTC. V gene TRBV11-3 combines with J gene TRBJ1-2; 10 nucleotides line up with TRBD1. This CDR3 is 15 amino acids long. Germline V gives CDR1 SGHNT, CDR2 YENEEA. V was pared by 5 bases and J by 4 bases, with 7 bases of the junction left unmatched.